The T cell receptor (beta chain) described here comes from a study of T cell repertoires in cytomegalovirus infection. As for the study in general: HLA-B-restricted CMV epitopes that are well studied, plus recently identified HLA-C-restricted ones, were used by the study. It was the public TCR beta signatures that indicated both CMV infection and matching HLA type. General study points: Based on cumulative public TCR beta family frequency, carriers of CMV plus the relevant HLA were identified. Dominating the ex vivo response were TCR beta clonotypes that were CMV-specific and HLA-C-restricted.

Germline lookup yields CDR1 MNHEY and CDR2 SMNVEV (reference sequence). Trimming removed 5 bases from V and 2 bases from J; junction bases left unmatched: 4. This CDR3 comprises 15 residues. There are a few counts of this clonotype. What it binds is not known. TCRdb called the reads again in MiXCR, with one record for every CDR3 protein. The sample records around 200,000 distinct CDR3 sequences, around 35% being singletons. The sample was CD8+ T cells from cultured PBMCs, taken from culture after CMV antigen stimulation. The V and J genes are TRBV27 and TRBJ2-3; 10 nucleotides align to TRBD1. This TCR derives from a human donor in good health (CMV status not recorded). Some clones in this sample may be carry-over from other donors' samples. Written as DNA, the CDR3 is TGTGCCAGCAGTACGGGGACAGGGGTCACAGATACGCAGTATTTT. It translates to CASSTGTGVTDTQYF.